A single sample is the source of the 17 T cell receptor beta chains below, sequenced in a study of vaccination and CD4 T cells after COVID-19. Sequencing of the DNA from cultured CD4+ T cells was carried out with the Oncomine TCR Beta short-read assay. Each CDR3 protein is one row after TCRdb ran MiXCR on the PCR reads. The sample yields about 12,000 distinct CDR3 sequences, around 60% seen once. Treatment here: approximately 10-day PBMC culture with coronavirus spike peptide pools or control peptides (ViraFEST assay). Their antigens remain unidentified. The sequenced sample consisted of CD4+ T cells from blood, cultured in vitro. Every receptor here comes from a human donor who had recovered from COVID-19.

The rearrangement links TRBV28 to TRBJ2-1; 9 positions match TRBD1. Looked up from germline, CDR1 is MDHEN and CDR2 is SYDVKM. The CDR3 runs 12 residues. Trimming removed 6 bases from V and 9 bases from J; junction bases left unmatched: 3. This CDR3 reads CASSGTGREQFF. CDR3 in DNA: TGTGCCAGCAGCGGGACAGGGCGTGAGCAGTTCTTC.

This rearrangement joins TRBV5-4 to TRBJ2-7, with 8 bases that match TRBD2. The germline CDR1 and CDR2 sequences are SGHNT and YYREEE (reference sequence). This CDR3 has 15 residues. Germline trimming cut 3 bases from V and 0 bases from J; bases unmatched to any gene: 5. CDR3 in amino acids: CASSWSGGSSYEQYF. The CDR3 DNA reads as TGTGCCAGCAGCTGGAGCGGGGGAAGCTCCTACGAGCAGTACTTC.

This clonotype was seen more than once but under ten times. CDR3 nucleotides: TGTGCCAGCAGCTTAGCGCGTTCACCCGGTTATAGCAATCAGCCCCAGCATTTT. This translates into CASSLARSPGYSNQPQHF. The chain recombines TRBV7-8 with TRBJ1-5; the D is unclear. Germline V CDR1 and CDR2: SGHVS, FQNEAQ. CDR3 size: 18 residues. Trimming cost V 0 bases and J 0 bases, with 15 bases left between them. Drawing the rest from reference TRBV7-8 and TRBJ1-5, the complete variable domain is GAGVSQSPRYKVAKRGQDVALRCDPISGHVSLFWYQQALGQGPEFLTYFQNEAQLDKSGLPSDRFFAERPEGSVSTLKIQRTQQEDSAVYLCASSLARSPGYSNQPQHFGDGTRLSIL.

The V gene is TRBV10-2, the J gene TRBJ2-3; perhaps TRBD2 as D (5 bases). The V and J ends lost 4 bases and 5 bases respectively, with 13 bases between them. This CDR3 has 14 amino acids. Germline assignment: CDR1 WSHSY and CDR2 SAAADI. In nucleotides, the CDR3 is TGCGCCAGCAGTGGGGTCGGGGTTATAGATACGCAGTATTTT. Translation gives CASSGVGVIDTQYF.

The chain employs TRBV5-1 and TRBJ2-2, with 10 positions matching TRBD2. This CDR3 region has 16 residues. CDR1 and CDR2 (germline): SGHRS, YFSETQ. The junction had 3 bases not matched to a gene; V was cut back by 1 base and J by 3 bases. DNA of the CDR3: TGCGCCAGCAGCTTGCCCCTAGCGGGGGACACCGGGGAGCTGTTTTTT. It encodes CASSLPLAGDTGELFF. The complete variable domain, with remaining parts taken from reference TRBV5-1 and TRBJ2-2, reads KAGVTQTPRYLIKTRGQQVTLSCSPISGHRSVSWYQQTPGQGLQFLFEYFSETQRNKGNFPGRFSGRQFSNSRSEMNVSTLELGDSALYLCASSLPLAGDTGELFFGEGSRLTVL.

The rearrangement uses TRBV20-1 and TRBJ2-1; the match to TRBD2 covers 16 bases. Germline CDR1 reads DFQATT; CDR2 reads SNEGSKA (reference sequence). J lost 8 bases, V lost 6 bases, and 10 bases had no gene match. The CDR3 totals 16 residues. CDR3 sequence reads: CSAHGTSGRALDEQFF. In DNA, the CDR3 is TGCAGTGCGCACGGGACTAGCGGGAGGGCCTTGGATGAGCAGTTCTTC.

The chain joins TRBV6-1 to TRBJ1-4, with D unresolved. Germline V lookup: CDR1 MNHNS, CDR2 SASEGT. The CDR3 totals 13 residues. Trimming left V 6 bases short and J 7 bases short, with 12 bases between. This CDR3 reads CASRAGSREKLFF. In DNA, the CDR3 is TGTGCCAGCAGGGCAGGCTCGCGTGAAAAACTGTTTTTT.

In this sample, this clonotype turned up a few times. The CDR3, as DNA: TGCGCCAGCAGCCAAGACGGCAGGAAGTATGGCTACACCTTC. Translating gives CASSQDGRKYGYTF. This chain uses TRBV4-1 with TRBJ1-2; D is uncertain. The V gene lost 0 bases and the J gene lost 5 bases, with 10 bases spanning the gap. Germline V gene data show CDR1 as MGHRA and CDR2 as YSYEKL. This CDR3 region has 14 residues.

The genes are TRBV30 and TRBJ1-6; 9 bases are shared with TRBD1. Unmatched junction bases numbered 22, after V lost 0 bases and J lost 7 bases. CDR1 and CDR2 (germline): GTSNPN, SVGIG (reference sequence). The CDR3 loop spans 21 amino acids. CDR3 region: CAWSVRLANRGQTRRNSPLHF. CDR3 in DNA: TGTGCCTGGAGTGTACGATTGGCCAACAGGGGGCAAACCAGAAGGAATTCACCCCTCCACTTT.

V and J are TRBV15 and TRBJ2-7, with a weak D call TRBD1 (6 bases). V lost 0 bases and J lost 3, with 12 bases in between. The CDR3 is 15 residues long. Germline V gene sequence: CDR1 LNHNV, CDR2 YYDKDF (reference sequence). The CDR3 loop is CATSRESGEDYEQYF. The CDR3, as DNA: TGTGCCACCAGCAGAGAATCAGGGGAAGACTACGAGCAGTACTTC. Variable domain in full (rest from reference TRBV15 and TRBJ2-7): DAMVIQNPRYQVTQFGKPVTLSCSQTLNHNVMYWYQQKSSQAPKLLFHYYDKDFNNEADTPDNFQSRRPNTSFCFLDIRSPGLGDTAMYLCATSRESGEDYEQYFGPGTRLTVT.

The chain has TRBV6-1 and TRBJ2-7, with 10 bases lining up with TRBD2. The CDR3 sequence is 14 residues long. The V gene end was trimmed by 10 bases and the J gene end by 2 bases; junction bases not matched to a gene: 8. The germline V gene encodes CDR1 MNHNS and CDR2 SASEGT. CDR3 nucleotide sequence: TGTGCCACCTCCTCCACTAGCGGGGCCTACGAGCAGTACTTC. Amino acids: CATSSTSGAYEQYF.

This clonotype was seen only once. The chain couples TRBV7-2 to TRBJ1-1; no clear D gene. Germline CDR1 SGHTA, CDR2 FQGNSA. This CDR3 is built from 13 residues. V lost 5 bases and J 0 bases, leaving 7 bases between the germline ends. The CDR3 is CASSAHMNTEAFF. The CDR3 DNA sequence: TGTGCCAGCAGCGCTCATATGAACACTGAAGCTTTCTTT.

This chain joins TRBV11-3 and TRBJ2-3; D ambiguous. The V gene lost 2 bases and the J gene lost 4 bases, with 10 bases spanning the gap. The CDR3 loop spans 14 amino acids. CDR1 and CDR2 from the germline V gene are SGHNT and YENEEA. The CDR3 loop is CASSLSSAADTQYF. DNA of the CDR3: TGTGCCAGCAGCTTATCGTCGGCAGCAGATACGCAGTATTTT.

This chain connects TRBV19 to TRBJ1-5, with a possible D match to TRBD1 (6 bases). The CDR3 has 13 residues. Germline assignment: CDR1 LNHDA and CDR2 SQIVND (reference sequence). V shed 6 bases and J shed 5 bases, with 11 bases lying between them. The CDR3 here is CASSLDSDQPQHF. The DNA for the CDR3 is TGTGCCAGTAGCCTGGACAGCGATCAGCCCCAGCATTTT.

The chain combines TRBV11-2 with TRBJ1-6, with D hard to call. Germline CDR1 reads SGHAT; CDR2 reads FQNNGV. V was pared by 0 bases and J by 10 bases, with 13 bases between. CDR3 size: 15 residues. CDR3 amino acids: CASSLDPGGRSPLHF. Here the CDR3 DNA reads TGTGCCAGCAGCTTAGATCCGGGCGGAAGGTCACCCCTCCACTTT.

This chain links TRBV27 with TRBJ2-6; D uncertain. The germline V gene encodes CDR1 MNHEY and CDR2 SMNVEV (reference sequence). The CDR3 is 15 residues long. V shed 4 bases and J shed 1 base, with 8 bases lying between them. CDR3: CASSSLGSGANVLTF. CDR3 coding DNA: TGTGCCAGCAGTTCCTTGGGGTCTGGGGCCAACGTCCTGACTTTC.

The J gene is TRBJ1-5, the V gene TRBV7-2; 7 bases map to TRBD1. The CDR3 spans 16 residues. With V trimmed by 1 base and J by 9 bases, 12 bases remained unmatched. Germline CDR1 is SGHTA and CDR2 is FQGNSA. This chain's CDR3 is CASSLGDRPLGGPQHF. The DNA for the CDR3 is TGTGCCAGCAGCTTAGGGGACAGACCTTTGGGAGGGCCCCAGCATTTT. Full variable domain (rest looked up from reference TRBV7-2 and TRBJ1-5): GAGVSQSPSNKVTEKGKDVELRCDPISGHTALYWYRQSLGQGLEFLIYFQGNSAPDKSGLPSDRFSAERTGGSVSTLTIQRTQQEDSAVYLCASSLGDRPLGGPQHFGDGTRLSIL.